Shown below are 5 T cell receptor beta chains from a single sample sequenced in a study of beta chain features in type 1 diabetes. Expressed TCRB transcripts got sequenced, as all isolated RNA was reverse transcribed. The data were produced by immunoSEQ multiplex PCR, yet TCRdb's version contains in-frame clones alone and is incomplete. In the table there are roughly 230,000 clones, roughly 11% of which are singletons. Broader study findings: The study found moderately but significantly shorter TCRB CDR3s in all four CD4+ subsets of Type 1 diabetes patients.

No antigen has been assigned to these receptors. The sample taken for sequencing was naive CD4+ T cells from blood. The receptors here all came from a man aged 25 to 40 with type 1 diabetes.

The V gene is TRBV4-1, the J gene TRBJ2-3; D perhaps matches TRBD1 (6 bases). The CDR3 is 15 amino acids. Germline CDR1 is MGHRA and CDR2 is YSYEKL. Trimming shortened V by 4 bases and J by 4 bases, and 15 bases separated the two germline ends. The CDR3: CASSRPQSGADTQYF. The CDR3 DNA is TGCGCCAGCAGCCGGCCCCAATCAGGGGCAGATACGCAGTATTTT.

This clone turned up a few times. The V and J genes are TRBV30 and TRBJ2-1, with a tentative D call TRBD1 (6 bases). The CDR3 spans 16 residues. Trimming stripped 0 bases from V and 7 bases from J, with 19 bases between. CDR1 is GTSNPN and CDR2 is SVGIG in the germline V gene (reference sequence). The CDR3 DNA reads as TGTGCCTGGAGTGTTCTCCGTGCCTGGACAGAGAATGAGCAGTTCTTC. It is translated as CAWSVLRAWTENEQFF.

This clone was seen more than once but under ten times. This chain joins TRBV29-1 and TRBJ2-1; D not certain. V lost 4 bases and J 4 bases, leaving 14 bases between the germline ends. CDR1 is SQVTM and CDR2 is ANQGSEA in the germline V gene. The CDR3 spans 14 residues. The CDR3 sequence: CSVVRSELYNEQFF. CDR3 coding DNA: TGCAGCGTTGTGAGGAGCGAGCTTTACAATGAGCAGTTCTTC.

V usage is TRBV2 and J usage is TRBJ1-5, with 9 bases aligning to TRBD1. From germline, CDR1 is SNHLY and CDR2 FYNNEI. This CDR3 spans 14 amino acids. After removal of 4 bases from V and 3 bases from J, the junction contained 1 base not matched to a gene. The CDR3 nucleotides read TGTGCCAGCAGTGGGGACAGGGTCAATCAGCCCCAGCATTTT. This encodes CASSGDRVNQPQHF.

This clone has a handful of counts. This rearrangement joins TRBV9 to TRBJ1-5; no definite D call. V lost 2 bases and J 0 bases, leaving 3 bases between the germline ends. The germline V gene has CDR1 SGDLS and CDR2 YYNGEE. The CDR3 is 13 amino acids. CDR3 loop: CASSVNSNQPQHF. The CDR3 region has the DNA TGTGCCAGCAGCGTTAATAGCAATCAGCCCCAGCATTTT.